The 10 T cell receptor beta chains reported below all come from one sample, sequenced in a study of T-cell reconstitution after alpha-beta-depleted transplantation in children. The TCRbeta library was prepared with unique molecular identifiers. TCRdb re-called the PCR reads through MiXCR, storing one row per CDR3 protein. The sample has fewer than 550,000 distinct CDR3 sequences; 9.5% to 13% are singletons. This material consisted of PBMCs from the stem cell graft donor, taken from the stem cell graft. These receptors were taken from a human donor who donated a stem cell graft to a child with acute myeloid leukemia.

The sample holds a few counts of this clonotype. V usage is TRBV2 and J usage is TRBJ2-2, with D unresolved. V was trimmed by 4 bases and J by 0 bases, leaving 9 bases between them. CDR3 length: 15 residues. Germline-derived CDR1 and CDR2 are SNHLY and FYNNEI. CDR3 loop: CASSGETANTGELFF. The CDR3 DNA reads as TGTGCCAGCAGTGGAGAGACGGCGAACACCGGGGAGCTGTTTTTT.

The chain couples TRBV19 to TRBJ2-3, with 8 bases that match TRBD2. With V trimmed by 3 bases and J by 4 bases, 12 bases remained unmatched. Germline values: CDR1 LNHDA, CDR2 SQIVND (reference sequence). The CDR3 runs to 17 residues. CDR3 in DNA: TGTGCCAGTAGTATCTTTAACAGCGGGAGAGAGGCAGATACGCAGTATTTT. Translating gives CASSIFNSGREADTQYF.

This clonotype has a count of ten or more. The CDR3 protein is CASSSSGWGNEQFF. CDR3 nucleotide sequence: TGTGCCAGCAGTTCTAGCGGATGGGGCAATGAGCAGTTCTTC. The V and J genes are TRBV12-3 or TRBV12-4 and TRBJ2-1; the match to TRBD2 covers 7 bases. Trimming took 4 bases from V and 6 from J; bases not matched to a gene: 6. The CDR3 totals 14 residues.

This clonotype came up a few times. The genes are TRBV10-3 and TRBJ2-5; 13 bases agree with TRBD2. The V segment lost 5 bases and the J segment 5 bases; nucleotides outside the gene matches: 8. Looked up from germline, CDR1 is ENHRY and CDR2 is SYGVKD. This CDR3 has 16 residues. The CDR3 DNA reads TGTGCCATCAGTTCGGGACTAGCGGGGCCAGGGGAGACCCAGTACTTC. This codes for CAISSGLAGPGETQYF.

This clonotype was detected a few times. The chain joins TRBV2 to TRBJ1-2; D ambiguous. The CDR3 consists of 13 residues. V was trimmed by 5 bases and J by 0 bases, leaving 7 bases between them. Germline lookup yields CDR1 SNHLY and CDR2 FYNNEI. The CDR3 DNA reads TGTGCCAGCAGTTCGAACACTAACTATGGCTACACCTTC. This gives the protein CASSSNTNYGYTF.

This clonotype was seen more than once but under ten times. The gene calls are TRBV12-3 or TRBV12-4 and TRBJ2-1; D assignment may be TRBD1 or TRBD2 (5 bases each). Trimming cost V 3 bases and J 6 bases, with 9 bases left between them. This CDR3 has 13 amino acids. DNA of the CDR3: TGTGCCAGCAGTTTTGCAGGGAGCAATGAGCAGTTCTTC. This codes for CASSFAGSNEQFF.

The rearrangement links TRBV6-6 to TRBJ1-2, with D maybe TRBD1 (6 bases). CDR1 and CDR2 (germline): MNHNY, SVGAGI (reference sequence). There are 13 residues in the CDR3. The ends were cut back, 7 bases at V and 4 bases at J, with 13 bases in the middle. For the CDR3, the DNA is TGTGCCAGCACCTCGACAGGTCGCTATGGCTACACCTTC. Amino acid sequence: CASTSTGRYGYTF.

The genes are TRBV10-3 and TRBJ2-3; 13 bases are a match to TRBD2. There are 16 residues in the CDR3. The germline CDR1 and CDR2 sequences are ENHRY and SYGVKD. J lost 4 bases, V lost 6 bases, and 7 bases had no gene match. DNA for the CDR3: TGTGCCATCAGCCGAGGACTAGCGGGGGTTCCAGATACGCAGTATTTT. Its protein is CAISRGLAGVPDTQYF.

V usage is TRBV7-6 and J usage is TRBJ2-1; 11 bases are a match to TRBD2. J was trimmed by 0 bases and V by 3 bases; bases with no gene match: 10. The germline gives CDR1 SGHVS, CDR2 FNYEAQ. There are 19 residues in the CDR3. CDR3 sequence: CASSFFLAGGLDSYNEQFF. CDR3 bases: TGTGCCAGCAGCTTTTTTCTAGCGGGGGGTCTCGACTCCTACAATGAGCAGTTCTTC.

This clonotype was seen a few times. V usage is TRBV11-2 and J usage is TRBJ1-4; 7 positions agree with TRBD1. The V gene end was trimmed by 5 bases and the J gene end by 5 bases; junction bases not matched to a gene: 8. Germline V gene data show CDR1 as SGHAT and CDR2 as FQNNGV. This CDR3 region has 15 residues. The CDR3 DNA reads TGTGCCAGCAGCCACAGACAGGGCCAGAATGAAAAACTGTTTTTT. It translates to CASSHRQGQNEKLFF.